One sample yielded the 31 T cell receptor beta chains listed below, sequenced in a study of shared clonotypes between healthy human individuals. The assay was immunoSEQ multiplex PCR, and TCRdb's table has in-frame clones only and misses some. The sample has approximately 940,000 clones, 76% seen once. Material: memory CD4+ T cells sorted from blood. The sample's subset: CD45RA-negative fraction. These TCRs come from a man aged 18 to 30 in good health.

This chain connects TRBV5-1 to TRBJ2-7; TRBD2 matches at 8 bases. V trimming: 4 bases; J trimming: 2 bases; junction bases outside the gene matches: 5. CDR1 is SGHRS, CDR2 YFSETQ, per germline. The length of the CDR3 is 14 residues. The DNA for the CDR3 is TGCGCCAGCAGCCCGGGAGGGCGGACCTACGAGCAGTACTTC. Protein sequence: CASSPGGRTYEQYF.

J is TRBJ2-2 and V is TRBV7-8; no reliable D call. The CDR3 is 15 amino acids. V dropped 4 bases and J dropped 4 bases, with 13 bases sitting between them. Germline lookup yields CDR1 SGHVS and CDR2 FQNEAQ. CDR3 in amino acids: CASSSDHHATGELFF. Written as DNA, the CDR3 is TGTGCCAGCAGCTCGGATCACCACGCCACCGGGGAGCTGTTTTTT.

The chain couples TRBV7-2 to TRBJ2-5, with a weak D call TRBD2 (6 bases). Trimming removed 5 bases from V and 6 bases from J, with 19 bases in between. This CDR3 region has 15 residues. CDR1 and CDR2 from the germline V gene are SGHTA and FQGNSA. The CDR3 protein is CASSPGGAGKKTQYF. For the CDR3, the DNA is TGTGCCAGCAGCCCCGGCGGTGCGGGGAAAAAGACCCAGTACTTC.

V and J are TRBV7-2 and TRBJ2-3; TRBD1 or TRBD2 may be the D gene (5 bases each). Deletions cut 4 bases from V and 6 bases from J, with 5 bases between. Germline lookup yields CDR1 SGHTA and CDR2 FQGNSA. The CDR3 covers 11 residues. The CDR3 reads CASSWGDTQYF. For the CDR3, the DNA is TGTGCCAGCAGCTGGGGGGATACGCAGTATTTT.

A word on this clone: Other DNA sequences in the same sample also yield this CDR3. This chain uses TRBV19 with TRBJ2-2, with a weak D call TRBD1 (7 bases). Trimming shortened V by 4 bases and J by 1 base, and 10 bases separated the two germline ends. The CDR3 sequence is 15 residues long. Germline lookup yields CDR1 LNHDA and CDR2 SQIVND (reference sequence). The CDR3 coding sequence is TGTGCCAGTAGTAGACAGGGACTGAACACCGGGGAGCTGTTTTTT. It is translated as CASSRQGLNTGELFF.

The chain has TRBV11-2 and TRBJ2-2; no definite D call. From germline, CDR1 is SGHAT and CDR2 FQNNGV. V was trimmed by 5 bases and J by 1 base, leaving 11 bases between them. The CDR3 is 15 amino acids. The chain's CDR3 is CASSPQTGNTGELFF. CDR3 bases: TGTGCCAGCAGCCCGCAAACGGGGAACACCGGGGAGCTGTTTTTT.

This clone appeared many times. The gene calls are TRBV19 and TRBJ2-2, with D uncertain. The CDR3 sequence is 14 residues long. The V end lost 8 bases, the J end lost 0 bases, and 10 bases lay between the germline ends. The germline V gene encodes CDR1 LNHDA and CDR2 SQIVND (reference sequence). CDR3 coding DNA: TGTGCCAGTCGTTCTGAATCGAACACCGGGGAGCTGTTTTTT. Its protein product is CASRSESNTGELFF.

This clone was observed a handful of times. CDR3 loop: CAWTGTMNTEAFF. CDR3 DNA: TGTGCCTGGACCGGGACAATGAACACTGAAGCTTTCTTT. The rearrangement links TRBV30 to TRBJ1-1; a possible D gene is TRBD1 (6 bases). The germline V gene has CDR1 GTSNPN and CDR2 SVGIG (reference sequence). Trimming shortened V by 4 bases and J by 0 bases, and 9 bases separated the two germline ends. This CDR3 spans 13 amino acids. Using reference TRBV30 and TRBJ1-1 for the parts outside the CDR3, the full variable domain is SQTIHQWPATLVQPVGSPLSLECTVEGTSNPNLYWYRQAAGRGLQLLFYSVGIGQISSEVPQNLSASRPQDRQFILSSKKLLLSDSGFYLCAWTGTMNTEAFFGQGTRLTVV.

With respect to this clone: Mismatch with germline at one junction end may stem from a read error. The CDR3 bases are TGTGCTAGCAGCTTGATCGGACAGGGGGCCTCTGGCTACACCTTC. It codes for CASSLIGQGASGYTF. V gene TRBV7-7 combines with J gene TRBJ1-2; 11 nucleotides line up with TRBD1. This CDR3 contains 15 residues. CDR1 is SSHAT and CDR2 is FNYEAQ in the germline V gene (reference sequence).

This rearrangement joins TRBV6-6 to TRBJ2-2, with TRBD2 identical over 7 bases. Germline lookup yields CDR1 MNHNY and CDR2 SVGAGI (reference sequence). The length of the CDR3 is 15 residues. Germline trimming cut 4 bases from V and 5 bases from J; bases unmatched to any gene: 7. Here the CDR3 DNA reads TGTGCCAGCAGTTCCGGGAGGAAGGGGACCGGGGAGCTGTTTTTT. Protein: CASSSGRKGTGELFF.

In its sample, this clone was seen a few times. The chain employs TRBV23-1 and TRBJ2-7, with TRBD1 matching over 8 bases. TRBV23-1 is recorded as an ORF, its role being uncertain. J was trimmed by 1 base and V by 5 bases; bases with no gene match: 10. This CDR3 contains 16 residues. Written as DNA, the CDR3 is TGCGCCAGCAGTTTATTGACGAGACAGGGGTCCTACGAGCAGTACTTC. Translated: CASSLLTRQGSYEQYF.

The chain employs TRBV5-1 and TRBJ2-5; TRBD2 matches 8 bases. Trimming took 2 bases from V and 5 from J; bases not matched to a gene: 5. Per germline, CDR1 SGHRS and CDR2 YFSETQ. The CDR3 is made up of 14 amino acids. CDR3 sequence (DNA): TGCGCCAGCAGCTTTCGGGGGGGCCAGGAGACCCAGTACTTC. Translation: CASSFRGGQETQYF.

The chain is built from TRBV6-6 and TRBJ2-7; D is ambiguous. The CDR3 length is 11 residues. Germline V gene lookup returns CDR1 MNHNY and CDR2 SVGAGI (reference sequence). The V end lost 10 bases, the J end lost 6 bases, and 13 bases lay between the germline ends. The CDR3: CATSFSFEQYF. Written as DNA, the CDR3 is TGTGCCACCTCTTTTAGTTTCGAGCAGTACTTC.

This chain connects TRBV4-3 to TRBJ2-3; 9 nucleotides agree with TRBD1. The CDR3 contains 15 residues. Germline CDR1 and CDR2: LGHNA and YSLEER. V lost 1 base to trimming and J lost 4 bases; unmatched junction nucleotides: 3. CDR3 protein: CASSQARQGADTQYF. As DNA, the CDR3 is TGCGCCAGCAGCCAAGCTCGACAGGGGGCAGATACGCAGTATTTT.

The rearrangement links TRBV5-1 to TRBJ1-2; 8 positions agree with TRBD1. V lost 4 bases, J lost 7 bases, and 3 bases stayed unmatched. Germline values: CDR1 SGHRS, CDR2 YFSETQ. CDR3 length: 12 residues. The CDR3 spells CASSIDRGGYTF. CDR3 in DNA: TGCGCCAGCAGCATCGACAGGGGTGGCTACACCTTC.

The table lists this clone with a count of one. V gene TRBV7-2 combines with J gene TRBJ1-2; 7 positions match TRBD1. This CDR3 has 15 amino acids. Losses at the gene ends were 10 bases for V and 0 bases for J; bases not matched to a gene: 11. From germline, CDR1 is SGHTA and CDR2 FQGNSA. In DNA form, the CDR3 reads TGTGCCACGACAGGGACCAACTACGCTAACTATGGCTACACCTTC. It specifies CATTGTNYANYGYTF.

The rearrangement uses TRBV6-5 and TRBJ2-2; perhaps TRBD1 as D (5 bases). This CDR3 has 16 residues. Germline V gene data show CDR1 as MNHEY and CDR2 as SVGAGI. Trimming took 2 bases from V and 1 from J, leaving 11 bases between them. The CDR3 DNA reads TGTGCCAGCAGTTACGCCGACAGACGGAACACCGGGGAGCTGTTTTTT. Its protein product is CASSYADRRNTGELFF.

The chain links TRBV10-3 to TRBJ2-7; 7 nucleotides agree with TRBD1. V was clipped by 2 bases and J by 1 base; unmatched bases: 2. The CDR3 loop spans 14 amino acids. CDR1 is ENHRY, CDR2 SYGVKD, per germline. CDR3 nucleotide sequence: TGTGCCATCAGTGAGGGACAGGCGTCCTACGAGCAGTACTTC. Its translation: CAISEGQASYEQYF.

J is TRBJ2-5 and V is TRBV29-1; D is unresolved. Trimming took off 4 bases at V and 5 bases at J, with 11 bases between the two ends. CDR3 size: 12 residues. Germline-derived CDR1 and CDR2 are SQVTM and ANQGSEA. As DNA, the CDR3 is TGCAGCGTTGCTGGGCCCCTCGAGACCCAGTACTTC. This translates into CSVAGPLETQYF.

The chain recombines TRBV6-1 with TRBJ1-5, with TRBD1 matching 7 bases. V shed 7 bases and J 2 bases; nucleotides not matched to a gene: 5. CDR3 size: 14 residues. Germline loops: CDR1 MNHNS, CDR2 SASEGT. In nucleotides, the CDR3 is TGTGCCAGCACTGGGACAGACGGCAATCAGCCCCAGCATTTT. This gives the protein CASTGTDGNQPQHF.

The genes are TRBV11-2 and TRBJ2-7, with no clear D. Germline lookup yields CDR1 SGHAT and CDR2 FQNNGV. V was trimmed by 1 base and J by 5 bases, leaving 9 bases between them. The CDR3 length is 13 residues. Here the CDR3 reads CASSLGSAHEQYF. CDR3 nucleotide sequence: TGTGCCAGCAGCTTAGGATCGGCCCACGAGCAGTACTTC.

The chain recombines TRBV5-1 with TRBJ2-7; 8 bases align to TRBD1. This CDR3 is 14 amino acids long. Germline CDR1 and CDR2: SGHRS and YFSETQ. The trim removed 4 bases at V and 9 bases at J, leaving 12 bases unmatched. CDR3 bases: TGCGCCAGCAGCCCGGACAGGGCCCTTGGGGTGCAGTACTTC. Encoded protein: CASSPDRALGVQYF.

The gene calls are TRBV30 and TRBJ2-1; D uncertain. The ends were cut back, 0 bases at V and 7 bases at J, with 7 bases in the middle. The CDR3 has 12 residues. Germline V CDR1 and CDR2: GTSNPN, SVGIG (reference sequence). The CDR3 DNA reads as TGTGCCTGGAGTGTTATCGGTAATGAGCAGTTCTTC. This gives the protein CAWSVIGNEQFF.

V gene TRBV6-1 combines with J gene TRBJ1-5; D possibly corresponds to TRBD1 (5 bases). This CDR3 spans 16 amino acids. From germline, CDR1 is MNHNS and CDR2 SASEGT. V was cut by 4 bases and J by 0 bases, with 13 bases left in between. CDR3 DNA sequence: TGTGCCAGCAGTGGCTACTGGGGGAATAGCAATCAGCCCCAGCATTTT. Protein product: CASSGYWGNSNQPQHF.

The V call is TRBV7-2, the J call TRBJ1-1, with D perhaps matching TRBD1 (6 bases). The V gene's germline CDR1 is SGHTA and CDR2 FQGNSA. V lost 5 bases and J lost 4, with 17 bases in between. The CDR3 consists of 15 residues. CDR3 protein: CASSTEGGGITEAFF. The CDR3 DNA reads as TGTGCCAGCAGCACGGAGGGGGGCGGTATCACTGAAGCTTTCTTT.

V and J are TRBV25-1 and TRBJ1-1; D call uncertain. Germline V gene sequence: CDR1 MGHDK, CDR2 SYGVNS. The V end was cut by 4 bases, the J end by 10 bases, with 16 bases between. The CDR3 runs 13 residues. This chain's CDR3 is CASSAVAEAGAFF. For the CDR3, the DNA is TGTGCCAGCAGTGCGGTTGCCGAGGCGGGAGCTTTCTTT.

The J gene is TRBJ1-4, the V gene TRBV2, with 9 bases matching TRBD1. This CDR3 has 14 amino acids. Germline CDR1 is SNHLY and CDR2 is FYNNEI. Trimming at V came to 8 bases and at J to 4 bases, leaving 5 bases not matched to a gene. The CDR3 DNA is TGTGCCAGCGGAGGGACAGGGTATAATGAAAAACTGTTTTTT. As protein: CASGGTGYNEKLFF.

The chain uses TRBV11-3 and TRBJ2-1; 11 nucleotides agree with TRBD2. This CDR3 has 15 residues. In germline, CDR1 is SGHNT, CDR2 YENEEA. V lost 3 bases and J lost 8; bases outside the gene matches: 6. The CDR3 here is CASSFTSGRGDEQFF. The CDR3 nucleotides are TGTGCCAGCAGCTTCACTAGCGGGAGAGGCGATGAGCAGTTCTTC.

The table lists this clone with a few counts. The CDR3 DNA is TGTGCCAGCAGGAGTGACTCGAACACCGGGGAGCTGTTTTTT. Translating it yields CASRSDSNTGELFF. This chain links TRBV5-4 with TRBJ2-2; no reliable D call. CDR1 is SGHNT, CDR2 YYREEE, per germline (reference sequence). The V end lost 5 bases, the J end lost 0 bases, and 8 bases lay between the germline ends. This CDR3 contains 14 residues. The complete variable domain, with remaining parts taken from reference TRBV5-4 and TRBJ2-2, reads ETGVTQSPTHLIKTRGQQVTLRCSSQSGHNTVSWYQQALGQGPQFIFQYYREEENGRGNFPPRFSGLQFPNYSSELNVNALELDDSALYLCASRSDSNTGELFFGEGSRLTVL.

The sample holds one count of this clone. The genes are TRBV7-9 and TRBJ2-7, with 14 bases identical to TRBD2. Germline loops: CDR1 SEHNR, CDR2 FQNEAQ (reference sequence). CDR3 size: 14 residues. V was pared by 8 bases and J by 1 base, with 1 base of the junction left unmatched. The CDR3 spells CASGTSGGSYEQYF. The CDR3 coding sequence is TGTGCCAGCGGGACTAGCGGGGGTTCCTACGAGCAGTACTTC.

The chain carries TRBV5-6 and TRBJ2-5, with D maybe TRBD2 (6 bases). CDR1 is SGHDT, CDR2 YYEEEE, per germline. The CDR3 totals 14 residues. Deletions cut 4 bases from V and 1 base from J, with 11 bases between. CDR3 sequence reads: CASSPGTRQETQYF. For the CDR3, the DNA is TGTGCCAGCAGCCCAGGGACTCGCCAAGAGACCCAGTACTTC.